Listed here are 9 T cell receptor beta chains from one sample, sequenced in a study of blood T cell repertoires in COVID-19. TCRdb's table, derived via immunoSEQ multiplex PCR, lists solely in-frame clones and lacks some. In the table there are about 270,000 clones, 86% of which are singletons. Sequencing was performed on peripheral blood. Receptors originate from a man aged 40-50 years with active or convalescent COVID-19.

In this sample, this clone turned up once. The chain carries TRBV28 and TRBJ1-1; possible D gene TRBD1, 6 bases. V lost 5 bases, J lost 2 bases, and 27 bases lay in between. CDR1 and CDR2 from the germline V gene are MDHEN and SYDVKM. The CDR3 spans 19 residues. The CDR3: CASSDRDKITPLKNTEAFF. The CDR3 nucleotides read TGTGCCAGCAGTGACCGGGACAAAATAACCCCCTTAAAAAACACTGAAGCTTTCTTT.

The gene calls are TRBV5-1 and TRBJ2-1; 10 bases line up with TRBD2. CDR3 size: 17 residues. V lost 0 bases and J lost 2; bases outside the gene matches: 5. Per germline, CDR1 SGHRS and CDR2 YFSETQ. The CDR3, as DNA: TGCGCCAGCAGCTTGGGTCTAGCGGGAGACGCCTACAATGAGCAGTTCTTC. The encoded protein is CASSLGLAGDAYNEQFF.

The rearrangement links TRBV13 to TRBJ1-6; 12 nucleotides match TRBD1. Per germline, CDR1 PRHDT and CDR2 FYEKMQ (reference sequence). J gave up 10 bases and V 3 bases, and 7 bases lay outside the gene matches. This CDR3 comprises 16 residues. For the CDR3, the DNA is TGTGCCAGCAGCTTCCGGGACAGGGGGCCTGGGTCACCCCTCCACTTT. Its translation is CASSFRDRGPGSPLHF.

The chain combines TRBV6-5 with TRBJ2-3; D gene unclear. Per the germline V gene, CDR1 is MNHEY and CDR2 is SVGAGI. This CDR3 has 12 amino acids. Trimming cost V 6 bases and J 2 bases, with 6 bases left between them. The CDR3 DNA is TGTGCCAGCAGCCTAGACACAGATACGCAGTATTTT. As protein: CASSLDTDTQYF.

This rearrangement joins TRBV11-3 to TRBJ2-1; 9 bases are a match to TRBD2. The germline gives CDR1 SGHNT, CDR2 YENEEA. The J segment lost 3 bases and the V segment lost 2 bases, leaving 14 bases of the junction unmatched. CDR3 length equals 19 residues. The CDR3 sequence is CASSLHLILREGRYNEQFF. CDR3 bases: TGTGCCAGCAGCTTACACTTGATTTTGCGGGAGGGACGCTACAATGAGCAGTTCTTC.

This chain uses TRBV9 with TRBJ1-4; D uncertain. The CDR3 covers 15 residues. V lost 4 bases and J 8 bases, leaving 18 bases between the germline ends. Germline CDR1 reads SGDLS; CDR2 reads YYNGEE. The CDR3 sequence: CASSLSSHNLEKLFF. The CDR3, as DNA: TGTGCCAGCAGCTTATCGTCCCACAACCTCGAAAAACTGTTTTTT.

The CDR3 bases are TGTGCCAGCAGTGCACAGGCGCAGGGTTTTCCAAAATCTGGAAACACCATATATTTT. Translation gives CASSAQAQGFPKSGNTIYF. The chain couples TRBV6-1 to TRBJ1-3; weak D call: TRBD1 (5 bases). CDR1 and CDR2 (germline): MNHNS, SASEGT. V was pared by 4 bases and J by 1 base, with 23 bases between. The CDR3 runs to 19 residues.

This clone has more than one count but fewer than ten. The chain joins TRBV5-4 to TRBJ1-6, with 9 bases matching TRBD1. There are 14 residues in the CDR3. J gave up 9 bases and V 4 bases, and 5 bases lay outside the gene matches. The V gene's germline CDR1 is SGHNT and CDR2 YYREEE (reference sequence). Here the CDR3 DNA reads TGTGCCAGCAGCCCCGGGACAGGGAGTTCACCCCTCCACTTT. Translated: CASSPGTGSSPLHF.

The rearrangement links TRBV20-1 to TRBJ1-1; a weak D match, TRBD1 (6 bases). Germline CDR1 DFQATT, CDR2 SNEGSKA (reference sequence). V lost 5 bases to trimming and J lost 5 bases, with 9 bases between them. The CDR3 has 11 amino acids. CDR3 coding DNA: TGCAGTGCTGCCCAGGGGACTGAAGCTTTCTTT. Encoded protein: CSAAQGTEAFF.